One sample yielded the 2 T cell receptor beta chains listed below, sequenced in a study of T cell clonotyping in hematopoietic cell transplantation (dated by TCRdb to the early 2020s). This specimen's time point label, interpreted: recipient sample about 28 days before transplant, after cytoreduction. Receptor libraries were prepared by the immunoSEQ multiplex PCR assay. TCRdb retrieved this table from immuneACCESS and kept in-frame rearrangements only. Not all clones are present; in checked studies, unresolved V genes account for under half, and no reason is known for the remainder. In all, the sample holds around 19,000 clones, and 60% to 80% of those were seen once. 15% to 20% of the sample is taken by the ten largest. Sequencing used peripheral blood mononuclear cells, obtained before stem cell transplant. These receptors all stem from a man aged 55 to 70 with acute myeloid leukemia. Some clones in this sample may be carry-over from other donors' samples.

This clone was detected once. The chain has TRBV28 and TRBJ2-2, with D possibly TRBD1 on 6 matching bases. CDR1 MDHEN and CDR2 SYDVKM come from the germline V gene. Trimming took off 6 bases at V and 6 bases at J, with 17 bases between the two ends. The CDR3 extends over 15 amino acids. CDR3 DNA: TGTGCCAGCAGAATAGGAGTGGGGGCCTCCGGGGAGCTGTTTTTT. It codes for CASRIGVGASGELFF.

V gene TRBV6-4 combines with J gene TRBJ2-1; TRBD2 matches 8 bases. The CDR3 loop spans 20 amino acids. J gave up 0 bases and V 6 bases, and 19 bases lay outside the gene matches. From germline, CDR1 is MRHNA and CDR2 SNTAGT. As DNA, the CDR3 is TGTGCCAGCAGACTCAGCCCCCAGCGGGGGTACCCAAGCTCCTACAATGAGCAGTTCTTC. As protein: CASRLSPQRGYPSSYNEQFF.